Each of the 25 T cell receptor beta chains below was sequenced from the same sample in a study of OX40 agonist ivuxolimab in advanced cancers. TCRdb keeps only in-frame clones here, not all; method: immunoSEQ multiplex PCR. The repertoire consists of about 79,000 clones, with approximately 94% occurring once and the leading ten covering 8.5% to 10%. The material was CD4+ or CD8+ T cells sorted from blood, obtained in a trial of the OX40 agonist ivuxolimab. Every receptor here comes from an adult with an advanced solid tumor such as melanoma, head and neck, liver or kidney cancer.

The V and J genes are TRBV27 and TRBJ2-1; TRBD2 matches 7 bases. This CDR3 spans 13 amino acids. Germline V gives CDR1 MNHEY, CDR2 SMNVEV (reference sequence). Trimming took 6 bases from V and 2 from J; bases not matched to a gene: 1. In DNA form, the CDR3 reads TGTGCCAGCAGAGGACTAGCCTACAATGAGCAGTTCTTC. Protein: CASRGLAYNEQFF.

The chain is built from TRBV2 and TRBJ2-5, with D possibly TRBD2 on 6 matching bases. CDR1 is SNHLY and CDR2 is FYNNEI in the germline V gene. The CDR3 is made up of 14 amino acids. The V end was cut by 4 bases, the J end by 2 bases, with 11 bases between. In DNA form, the CDR3 reads TGTGCCAGCAGTGCTGGGGACTTTCAAGAGACCCAGTACTTC. Amino acids: CASSAGDFQETQYF.

This clone occurred a few times. The chain has TRBV5-1 and TRBJ2-7; 7 bases fit TRBD1. This CDR3 contains 14 residues. CDR1 and CDR2 (germline): SGHRS, YFSETQ. The J segment lost 2 bases and the V segment lost 3 bases, leaving 5 bases of the junction unmatched. In DNA, the CDR3 is TGCGCCAGCAGCTCTACCGGGACAGCCTACGAGCAGTACTTC. Its translation: CASSSTGTAYEQYF.

As DNA, the CDR3 is TGTGCCACAAGCGGGGTTTACTACAATGAGCAGTTCTTC. As protein: CATSGVYYNEQFF. V gene TRBV19 combines with J gene TRBJ2-1; 7 bases line up with TRBD2. Unmatched junction bases numbered 6, after V lost 10 bases and J lost 3 bases. This CDR3 spans 13 amino acids. Germline V gene data show CDR1 as LNHDA and CDR2 as SQIVND (reference sequence).

This clone was seen only once. The chain has TRBV7-8 and TRBJ1-2; perhaps TRBD1 as D (5 bases). The CDR3 length is 14 residues. V was cut by 0 bases and J by 3 bases, with 8 bases left in between. Per germline, CDR1 SGHVS and CDR2 FQNEAQ. CDR3 in amino acids: CASSLAEGYYGYTF. CDR3 nucleotide sequence: TGTGCCAGCAGCTTAGCGGAGGGGTACTATGGCTACACCTTC.

V gene TRBV7-6 combines with J gene TRBJ2-7, with 8 nucleotides matching TRBD2. The CDR3 is 17 amino acids. V was pared by 1 base and J by 2 bases, with 10 bases of the junction left unmatched. Germline-derived CDR1 and CDR2 are SGHVS and FNYEAQ. The CDR3 reads CASSLEGSGTPTYEQYF. The CDR3 DNA is TGTGCCAGCAGCTTAGAAGGTAGCGGGACACCTACCTACGAGCAGTACTTC.

This chain joins TRBV27 and TRBJ2-5; TRBD2 agrees at 9 bases. The CDR3 loop spans 15 amino acids. With 4 bases clipped from V and 1 base from J, the junction kept 4 bases outside the gene matches. Germline assignment: CDR1 MNHEY and CDR2 SMNVEV (reference sequence). In nucleotides, the CDR3 is TGTGCCAGCAGTTGGAGCGGGAGGACCCAAGAGACCCAGTACTTC. Protein product: CASSWSGRTQETQYF.

This clone was seen just once. V gene TRBV2 combines with J gene TRBJ2-1, with D hard to call. CDR1 SNHLY and CDR2 FYNNEI come from the germline V gene. Trimming left V 6 bases short and J 4 bases short, with 13 bases between. The CDR3 runs to 14 residues. CDR3 amino acids: CASRELDEYNEQFF. The CDR3 nucleotides read TGTGCCAGCAGGGAGCTTGACGAATACAATGAGCAGTTCTTC.

V usage is TRBV19 and J usage is TRBJ1-2; the D gene is possibly TRBD1 (5 bases). Trimming took off 10 bases at V and 7 bases at J, with 19 bases between the two ends. From germline, CDR1 is LNHDA and CDR2 SQIVND (reference sequence). There are 13 residues in the CDR3. The CDR3 nucleotides are TGTGCCACCCCCCCCGGAGGGGCGGCTGGCTACACCTTC. Amino acid sequence: CATPPGGAAGYTF.

This chain connects TRBV5-1 to TRBJ2-2, with D hard to call. Trimming stripped 0 bases from V and 5 bases from J, with 5 bases between. There are 13 residues in the CDR3. The germline gives CDR1 SGHRS, CDR2 YFSETQ. This CDR3 is CASSLGQTGELFF. Written as DNA, the CDR3 is TGCGCCAGCAGCTTGGGTCAGACCGGGGAGCTGTTTTTT.

V is TRBV27 and J is TRBJ2-1; 7 bases fit TRBD1. CDR3 length: 16 amino acids. Germline-derived CDR1 and CDR2 are MNHEY and SMNVEV (reference sequence). Unmatched junction bases numbered 7, after V lost 4 bases and J lost 1 base. The CDR3 bases are TGTGCCAGCAGTTCTGCCGGGACAGAATCCTACAATGAGCAGTTCTTC. It translates to CASSSAGTESYNEQFF.

The chain joins TRBV19 to TRBJ1-1; 7 nucleotides agree with TRBD1. The germline gives CDR1 LNHDA, CDR2 SQIVND (reference sequence). CDR3 length: 15 amino acids. The junction had 6 bases not matched to a gene; V was cut back by 4 bases and J by 1 base. CDR3: CASSTYRGTNTEAFF. In DNA, the CDR3 is TGTGCCAGTAGTACCTACAGGGGTACGAACACTGAAGCTTTCTTT.

The chain couples TRBV6-5 to TRBJ1-1; D is unresolved. V shed 5 bases and J shed 0 bases, with 10 bases lying between them. CDR3 size: 14 residues. The germline CDR1 and CDR2 sequences are MNHEY and SVGAGI. Here the CDR3 reads CASSDGLMNTEAFF. The DNA of the CDR3 is TGTGCCAGCAGTGACGGGTTAATGAACACTGAAGCTTTCTTT.

This chain joins TRBV28 and TRBJ1-1; D call uncertain. Germline CDR1 MDHEN, CDR2 SYDVKM. CDR3 length: 12 residues. V lost 4 bases and J lost 7, with 10 bases in between. Written as DNA, the CDR3 is TGTGCCAGCAGTTCTTACAGTAATGAAGCTTTCTTT. Its translation is CASSSYSNEAFF.

The rearrangement joins TRBV7-9 to TRBJ1-3; unclear D gene. This CDR3 region has 12 residues. V lost 2 bases, J lost 8 bases, and 7 bases lay in between. The germline gives CDR1 SEHNR, CDR2 FQNEAQ (reference sequence). Here the CDR3 DNA reads TGTGCCAGCAGCTTATACGAGGACACCATATATTTT. Protein: CASSLYEDTIYF.

The rearrangement links TRBV4-1 to TRBJ1-1; D is ambiguous. Trimming took 4 bases from V and 0 from J, leaving 12 bases between them. Germline V gene sequence: CDR1 MGHRA, CDR2 YSYEKL. The CDR3 contains 15 residues. The chain's CDR3 is CASSRPHGMNTEAFF. The CDR3 DNA sequence: TGCGCCAGCAGCCGTCCCCATGGGATGAACACTGAAGCTTTCTTT.

This sequence joins TRBV7-9 and TRBJ2-7; 13 bases are shared with TRBD2. The CDR3 has 16 amino acids. Germline values: CDR1 SEHNR, CDR2 FQNEAQ (reference sequence). V trimming: 5 bases; J trimming: 3 bases; junction bases outside the gene matches: 7. The CDR3 region is CASSILAGGLYYEQYF. The CDR3, as DNA: TGTGCCAGCAGCATACTAGCGGGGGGGCTTTACTACGAGCAGTACTTC. Together with reference TRBV7-9 and TRBJ2-7, the CDR3 gives the full variable domain: DTGVSQNPRHKITKRGQNVTFRCDPISEHNRLYWYRQTLGQGPEFLTYFQNEAQLEKSRLLSDRFSAERPKGSFSTLEIQRTEQGDSAMYLCASSILAGGLYYEQYFGPGTRLTVT.

The chain links TRBV7-3 to TRBJ1-1; D unclear. The CDR3 has 13 amino acids. CDR1 SGHTA and CDR2 FQGTGA come from the germline V gene. Trimming pared 4 bases from V and 1 base from J, leaving 7 bases between. In nucleotides, the CDR3 is TGTGCCAGCAGCTACCTTAAGAACACTGAAGCTTTCTTT. This gives the protein CASSYLKNTEAFF.

The V call is TRBV4-1, the J call TRBJ1-5, with D hard to call. The V end lost 3 bases, the J end lost 0 bases, and 12 bases lay between the germline ends. In germline, CDR1 is MGHRA, CDR2 YSYEKL. The CDR3 is made up of 16 amino acids. The CDR3 coding sequence is TGCGCCAGCAGCCAGGAGTCTGGCGATAGCAATCAGCCCCAGCATTTT. Translation gives CASSQESGDSNQPQHF.

A few counts support this clone. The genes are TRBV18 and TRBJ1-6, with D tentatively TRBD1 (5 bases). V gave up 3 bases and J gave up 7 bases, with 7 bases separating them. This CDR3 is 13 amino acids long. From germline, CDR1 is KGHSH and CDR2 LQKENI. CDR3 loop: CASSPDRNSPLHF. Here the CDR3 DNA reads TGTGCCAGCTCACCCGACAGAAATTCACCCCTCCACTTT. The full variable domain, with the rest looked up from reference TRBV18 and TRBJ1-6, is NAGVMQNPRHLVRRRGQEARLRCSPMKGHSHVYWYRQLPEEGLKFMVYLQKENIIDESGMPKERFSAEFPKEGPSILRIQQVVRGDSAAYFCASSPDRNSPLHFGNGTRLTVT.

The chain links TRBV4-2 to TRBJ1-1; D unclear. CDR3 length: 16 amino acids. V lost 4 bases and J lost 1, with 16 bases in between. Per the germline V gene, CDR1 is LGHNA and CDR2 is YNFKEQ. CDR3 in DNA: TGTGCCAGCAGCCTCAAAGCTCGAGGTTCGAACACTGAAGCTTTCTTT. It yields the protein CASSLKARGSNTEAFF.

The chain links TRBV28 to TRBJ2-3; TRBD1 matches 8 bases. The V segment lost 6 bases and the J segment 2 bases; nucleotides outside the gene matches: 7. The CDR3 extends over 15 amino acids. Germline V gene data show CDR1 as MDHEN and CDR2 as SYDVKM. The CDR3 is CASRAGTGATDTQYF. The CDR3 region has the DNA TGTGCCAGCAGAGCCGGGACAGGAGCCACAGATACGCAGTATTTT. Combining the CDR3 with reference TRBV28 and TRBJ2-3 gives the whole variable domain DVKVTQSSRYLVKRTGEKVFLECVQDMDHENMFWYRQDPGLGLRLIYFSYDVKMKEKGDIPEGYSVSREKKERFSLILESASTNQTSMYLCASRAGTGATDTQYFGPGTRLTVL.

The chain uses TRBV5-4 and TRBJ2-7, with 7 bases that match TRBD2. The germline gives CDR1 SGHNT, CDR2 YYREEE (reference sequence). The CDR3 sequence is 13 residues long. Trimming cost V 2 bases and J 5 bases; bases outside gene matches: 4. DNA for the CDR3: TGTGCCAGCAGCTTTATGGGAGGGAACGAGCAGTACTTC. This encodes CASSFMGGNEQYF. The complete variable domain, with remaining parts taken from reference TRBV5-4 and TRBJ2-7, reads ETGVTQSPTHLIKTRGQQVTLRCSSQSGHNTVSWYQQALGQGPQFIFQYYREEENGRGNFPPRFSGLQFPNYSSELNVNALELDDSALYLCASSFMGGNEQYFGPGTRLTVT.

The chain combines TRBV5-6 with TRBJ2-1; 9 bases are a match to TRBD1. This CDR3 has 15 amino acids. V dropped 0 bases and J dropped 2; count of bases not matched to a gene: 0. Germline values: CDR1 SGHDT, CDR2 YYEEEE. The CDR3 sequence: CASSLGQGAYNEQFF. The CDR3 nucleotides read TGTGCCAGCAGCTTGGGACAGGGGGCCTACAATGAGCAGTTCTTC.

V gene TRBV4-1 combines with J gene TRBJ2-7; D gene ambiguous. Trimming left V 8 bases short and J 1 base short, with 6 bases between. Germline-derived CDR1 and CDR2 are MGHRA and YSYEKL. CDR3 size: 11 residues. CDR3 sequence (DNA): TGCGCCAGCTATAAGTCCTACGAGCAGTACTTC. It specifies CASYKSYEQYF.